The rows below give T cell receptor beta chains drawn from one sample of a study of T-cell memory formation after mild COVID-19. TCRdb fed the 5' RACE reads into MiXCR, producing one record per CDR3 protein. The sample holds almost 45,000 distinct CDR3 sequences, 6.6% seen once. Sample: PBMCs or a T cell subset sorted from them (not recorded which). Every receptor here comes from an adult who had mild COVID-19 (a few samples of this study predate the infection). Cell type and time point are not known. The CDR3 runs from the conserved cysteine through the conserved F or W. A D gene is named only where the DNA matches it firmly. Some rows have no size entry. The others give once, few or many, or a class for an expanded clone.

v_call	j_call	d_call	clone_size	cdr3_aa	cdr3_nt
TRBV5-1	TRBJ2-7	NA	NA	CASSQNYEQYF	TGCGCCAGCAGCCAGAACTACGAGCAGTACTTC
TRBV9	TRBJ2-2	NA	NA	CASSVVDTSNTGELFF	TGTGCCAGCAGCGTAGTTGACACCTCGAACACCGGGGAGCTGTTTTTT
TRBV5-4	TRBJ2-1	TRBD2	many	CASSGTSGNNEQFF	TGTGCCAGCAGTGGGACTAGCGGGAACAATGAGCAGTTCTTC
TRBV20-1	TRBJ2-1	NA	NA	CSAQGWDSYNEQFF	TGCAGTGCTCAGGGGTGGGACTCCTACAATGAGCAGTTCTTC
TRBV10-2	TRBJ2-7	NA	few	CASKLSGTAVDYEQYF	TGCGCCAGCAAACTCTCCGGGACGGCAGTCGACTACGAGCAGTACTTC
TRBV12-3/TRBV12-4	TRBJ1-1	NA	many	CASSLAQGTEAFF	TGTGCCAGCAGTTTAGCTCAGGGCACTGAAGCTTTCTTT
TRBV7-8	TRBJ2-7	NA	many	CASSLAPGDLYEQYF	TGTGCCAGCAGCTTAGCGCCTGGGGACCTCTACGAGCAGTACTTC
TRBV4-2	TRBJ2-1	TRBD2	few	CASSQAAGLTGASNEQFF	TGTGCCAGCAGCCAAGCAGCGGGACTAACGGGAGCAAGCAATGAGCAGTTCTTC
TRBV12-3/TRBV12-4	TRBJ2-1	TRBD2	NA	CASSPGAGRSSYNEQFF	TGTGCCAGCAGCCCCGGAGCGGGGCGGAGCTCCTACAATGAGCAGTTCTTC
TRBV7-2	TRBJ2-2	TRBD2	many	CASSLATSGSGSGELFF	TGTGCCAGCAGCTTAGCTACTAGCGGGAGTGGTTCCGGGGAGCTGTTTTTT
TRBV12-3/TRBV12-4	TRBJ1-1	TRBD1	many	CASSPGTGVFLRNTEAFF	TGTGCCAGCAGTCCGGGGACAGGGGTGTTTCTGAGGAACACTGAAGCTTTCTTT
TRBV7-6	TRBJ2-6	TRBD1	many	CASSLEAGGHLSSGANVLTF	TGTGCCAGCAGCTTAGAGGCAGGGGGCCACCTTAGCTCTGGGGCCAACGTCCTGACTTTC
TRBV30	TRBJ1-2	NA	few	CAWSVGRVDYGYTF	TGTGCCTGGAGTGTAGGCAGGGTTGACTATGGCTACACCTTC
TRBV7-2	TRBJ1-3	NA	few	CASSLWGSGGNTIYF	TGTGCCAGCAGCTTATGGGGAAGTGGGGGAAACACCATATATTTT
TRBV6-5	TRBJ1-6	NA	many	CASSYGGTGNSPLHF	TGTGCCAGCAGTTACGGGGGTACCGGTAATTCACCCCTCCACTTT
TRBV14	TRBJ1-4	NA	NA	CASSRRGLDNEKLFF	TGTGCCAGCAGCCGACGGGGGCTTGATAATGAAAAACTGTTTTTT
TRBV6-5	TRBJ2-7	NA	NA	CASSRGAGYEQYF	TGTGCCAGCAGTCGGGGGGCAGGCTACGAGCAGTACTTC
TRBV11-2	TRBJ1-2	NA	few	CASSLIGGGYGYTF	TGTGCCAGCAGCTTGATTGGGGGGGGCTATGGCTACACCTTC
TRBV5-6	TRBJ2-5	NA	few	CASSPILEQETQYF	TGTGCCAGCAGCCCAATCCTCGAACAAGAGACCCAGTACTTC
TRBV27	TRBJ2-3	NA	many	CASREQGTKNTDTQYF	TGTGCCAGCAGAGAACAGGGTACGAAGAACACAGATACGCAGTATTTT
TRBV9	TRBJ1-1	NA	NA	CASSVEPGVVAEAFF	TGTGCCAGCAGCGTAGAACCAGGGGTGGTAGCTGAAGCTTTCTTT
TRBV5-6	TRBJ2-7	TRBD1	few	CASSSLGQAIPVEQYF	TGTGCCAGCAGCTCCCTAGGACAGGCGATTCCTGTCGAGCAGTACTTC
TRBV4-2	TRBJ2-5	NA	many	CASSQVANQGETQYF	TGTGCCAGCAGCCAAGTAGCCAACCAAGGGGAGACCCAGTACTTC
TRBV2	TRBJ2-2	TRBD1	many	CASRQGSGELFF	TGTGCCAGCAGACAGGGGTCCGGGGAGCTGTTTTTT
TRBV15	TRBJ2-3	NA	few	CATSRDFADTQYF	TGTGCCACCAGCAGAGATTTTGCAGATACGCAGTATTTT
TRBV3-1	TRBJ2-1	TRBD2	many	CASGRLAGVNEQFF	TGTGCCAGCGGTCGACTAGCGGGGGTCAATGAGCAGTTCTTC
TRBV25-1	TRBJ2-1	NA	few	CASSEDGRAGEQFF	TGTGCCAGCAGTGAGGATGGACGAGCGGGTGAGCAGTTCTTC
TRBV6-7	TRBJ2-7	TRBD1	many	CASDRGIYEQYF	TGTGCCAGCGACAGGGGCATCTACGAGCAGTACTTC
TRBV5-1	TRBJ2-5	NA	few	CASSLVPAPEETQYF	TGCGCCAGCAGCTTGGTCCCCGCTCCAGAAGAGACCCAGTACTTC
TRBV6-2/TRBV6-3	TRBJ1-3	NA	NA	CASRDWTAPGPIYF	TGTGCCAGCAGAGATTGGACGGCGCCCGGACCCATATATTTT
TRBV28	TRBJ2-7	NA	many	CASSLGQFGQYF	TGTGCCAGCAGTTTAGGTCAGTTCGGGCAGTACTTC
TRBV27	TRBJ2-3	NA	NA	CASSRQGGYVDTQYF	TGTGCCAGCAGTAGGCAGGGAGGTTACGTCGATACGCAGTATTTT
TRBV20-1	TRBJ1-5	NA	NA	CSDRRGASNQPQHF	TGCAGTGATAGAAGGGGGGCGAGCAATCAGCCCCAGCATTTT
TRBV27	TRBJ1-1	NA	NA	CASSFRASNTEAFF	TGTGCCAGCAGTTTTCGGGCCTCGAACACTGAAGCTTTCTTT
TRBV20-1	TRBJ2-7	NA	NA	CRAPGNEQYF	TGCAGGGCTCCAGGGAACGAGCAGTACTTC
TRBV27	TRBJ2-5	NA	NA	CASSPRTNQETQYF	TGTGCCAGCAGTCCACGGACAAACCAAGAGACCCAGTACTTC
TRBV13	TRBJ2-5	NA	few	CASSPITGGETQYF	TGTGCCAGCAGCCCAATTACAGGAGGAGAGACCCAGTACTTC
TRBV5-5	TRBJ1-1	NA	NA	CASSRQWGDTEAFF	TGTGCCAGCAGCCGACAGTGGGGGGACACTGAAGCTTTCTTT
TRBV4-1	TRBJ1-1	TRBD1	NA	CASSQDQGARDTEAFF	TGCGCCAGCAGCCAAGACCAGGGGGCTAGGGACACTGAAGCTTTCTTT
TRBV7-9	TRBJ2-5	TRBD2	many	CASSLAGEAQETQYF	TGTGCCAGCTCCCTGGCGGGAGAAGCACAAGAGACCCAGTACTTC
TRBV27	TRBJ2-1	NA	NA	CASSPLSGYTEQFF	TGTGCCAGCAGTCCTCTGTCGGGGTACACTGAGCAGTTCTTC
TRBV7-9	TRBJ2-2	TRBD1	many	CASTQKTGVVPGELFF	TGTGCCAGCACCCAGAAGACAGGGGTGGTTCCCGGGGAGCTGTTTTTT
TRBV14	TRBJ2-6	NA	NA	CASSQVGGGANVLTF	TGTGCCAGCAGCCAAGTAGGCGGTGGGGCCAACGTCCTGACTTTC
TRBV2	TRBJ2-7	TRBD1	NA	CASSEYQGVVYEQYF	TGTGCCAGCAGTGAATATCAGGGGGTAGTCTACGAGCAGTACTTC
TRBV18	TRBJ2-1	NA	NA	CASSGQQEGEQFF	TGTGCCAGCTCAGGACAACAGGAAGGTGAGCAGTTCTTC
TRBV29-1	TRBJ2-7	TRBD2	many	CSAGTSGVYEQYF	TGCAGCGCCGGGACTAGCGGGGTCTACGAGCAGTACTTC
TRBV12-3/TRBV12-4	TRBJ2-1	NA	many	CASSLNVMFF	TGTGCCAGCAGTTTGAACGTTATGTTCTTC
TRBV30	TRBJ2-6	NA	few	CAWGSGSGANVLTF	TGTGCCTGGGGATCGGGCTCTGGGGCCAACGTCCTGACTTTC
TRBV19	TRBJ2-2	NA	NA	CASRSGTYGELFF	TGTGCCAGTAGGAGTGGGACGTACGGGGAGCTGTTTTTT
TRBV9	TRBJ2-5	TRBD2	few	CASSVGLAGVPETQYF	TGTGCCAGCAGCGTTGGACTAGCGGGAGTCCCGGAGACCCAGTACTTC
TRBV6-1	TRBJ2-7	TRBD1	many	CASSEETGGPTEQYF	TGTGCCAGCAGTGAAGAGACAGGGGGACCGACCGAGCAGTACTTC
TRBV10-3	TRBJ1-2	NA	NA	CAISESMSSYGYTF	TGTGCCATCAGTGAGTCAATGAGTAGCTATGGCTACACCTTC
TRBV20-1	TRBJ2-1	TRBD2	NA	CSASNAGGPGYNEQFF	TGCAGTGCTAGTAACGCGGGGGGGCCAGGGTACAATGAGCAGTTCTTC
TRBV7-3	TRBJ2-2	TRBD2	many	CASSLSERGANTGELFF	TGTGCCAGCAGCTTATCTGAGCGGGGGGCGAACACCGGGGAGCTGTTTTTT
TRBV5-1	TRBJ1-3	NA	few	CAWWGAGARSGNTIYF	TGCGCCTGGTGGGGGGCCGGGGCGAGGTCTGGAAACACCATATATTTT
TRBV7-9	TRBJ1-4	NA	many	CASSPTRGGEKLFF	TGTGCCAGCAGCCCTACCAGGGGCGGTGAAAAACTGTTTTTT
TRBV20-1	TRBJ2-3	NA	many	CSATLEHTQYF	TGCAGTGCTACCCTAGAGCACACGCAGTATTTT
TRBV5-1	TRBJ2-7	NA	few	CASSWMSGSNYEQYF	TGCGCCAGCAGCTGGATGAGCGGAAGCAACTACGAGCAGTACTTC
TRBV7-9	TRBJ1-2	TRBD1	few	CASSSDRGTIHGYTF	TGTGCCAGCAGCTCAGACAGGGGAACTATACATGGCTACACCTTC
TRBV25-1	TRBJ2-5	NA	many	CASSQGGSGPETQYF	TGTGCCAGCAGTCAGGGTGGTTCAGGTCCAGAGACCCAGTACTTC